Each of the 5 T cell receptor beta chains below was sequenced from the same sample in a study of immune evolution from preneoplasia to lung adenocarcinoma. Only in-frame clones appear in the TCRdb table, and some are missing; sequencing was by immunoSEQ multiplex PCR. The table includes around 16,000 clones, 70% to 90% detected once. Material for sequencing was FFPE invasive lung adenocarcinoma tissue. These receptors originate from an older person with invasive lung adenocarcinoma.

The J gene is TRBJ2-2, the V gene TRBV14; D is ambiguous. CDR3 length: 15 residues. Germline V gene sequence: CDR1 SGHDN, CDR2 FVKESK. V was cut by 4 bases and J by 0 bases, with 9 bases left in between. DNA for the CDR3: TGTGCCAGCAGCCGTAGGAGTCCGAACACCGGGGAGCTGTTTTTT. It yields the protein CASSRRSPNTGELFF.

CDR3: CASSKATAPGQPNTGELFF. The CDR3 DNA reads TGTGCCAGCAGCAAAGCTACGGCCCCTGGACAGCCGAACACCGGGGAGCTGTTTTTT. The chain uses TRBV21-1 and TRBJ2-2; TRBD1 was called by the table and not checked on the DNA. TRBV21-1 is assigned pseudogene status. The CDR3 runs to 19 residues.

The chain employs TRBV7-2 and TRBJ2-3; 10 nucleotides line up with TRBD2. CDR3 size: 15 residues. J gave up 1 base and V 7 bases, and 5 bases lay outside the gene matches. CDR1 is SGHTA and CDR2 is FQGNSA in the germline V gene. The CDR3 loop is CASTLAGVGTDTQYF. DNA of the CDR3: TGTGCCAGCACCCTAGCGGGAGTTGGCACAGATACGCAGTATTTT.

This clone has a single count. The V and J genes are TRBV19 and TRBJ2-7, with D perhaps TRBD1 or TRBD2 (5 bases each). This CDR3 comprises 16 residues. Germline V gene lookup returns CDR1 LNHDA and CDR2 SQIVND (reference sequence). The V end was cut by 7 bases, the J end by 3 bases, with 22 bases between. This CDR3 reads CASTSPGPPSGYEQYF. As DNA, the CDR3 is TGTGCCAGTACCTCCCCGGGGCCGCCGTCCGGCTACGAGCAGTACTTC.

J is TRBJ2-7 and V is TRBV30; tentative D call: TRBD2 (5 bases). CDR3 length: 13 amino acids. In germline, CDR1 is GTSNPN, CDR2 SVGIG (reference sequence). V lost 1 base to trimming and J lost 3 bases, with 10 bases between them. This CDR3 reads CAWSAHGLYEQYF. The CDR3 DNA follows: TGTGCCTGGAGTGCCCACGGACTCTACGAGCAGTACTTC.